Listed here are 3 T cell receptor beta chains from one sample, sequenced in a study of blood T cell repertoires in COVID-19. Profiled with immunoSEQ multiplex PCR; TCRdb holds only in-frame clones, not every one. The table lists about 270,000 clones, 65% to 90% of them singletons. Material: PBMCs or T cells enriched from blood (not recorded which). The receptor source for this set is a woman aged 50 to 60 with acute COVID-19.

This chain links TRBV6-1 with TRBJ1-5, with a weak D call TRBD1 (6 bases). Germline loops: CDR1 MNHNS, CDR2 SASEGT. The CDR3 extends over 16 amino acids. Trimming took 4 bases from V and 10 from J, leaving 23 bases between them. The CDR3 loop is CASSVRQDVAISPQHF. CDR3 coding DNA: TGTGCCAGCAGTGTTCGACAGGACGTAGCAATCAGCCCCCAGCATTTT.

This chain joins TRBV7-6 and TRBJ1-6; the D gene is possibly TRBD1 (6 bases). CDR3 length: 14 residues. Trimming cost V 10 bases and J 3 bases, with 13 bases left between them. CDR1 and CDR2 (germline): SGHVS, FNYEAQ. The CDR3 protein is CATRTAGYNSPLHF. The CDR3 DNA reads TGTGCCACCAGGACAGCGGGCTATAATTCACCCCTCCACTTT.

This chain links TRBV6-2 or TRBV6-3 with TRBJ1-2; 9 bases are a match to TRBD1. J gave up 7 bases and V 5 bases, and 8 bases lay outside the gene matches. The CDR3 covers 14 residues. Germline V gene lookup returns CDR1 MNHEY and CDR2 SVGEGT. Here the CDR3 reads CASSGGQGQVGYTF. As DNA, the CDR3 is TGTGCCAGCAGTGGAGGACAGGGGCAGGTTGGCTACACCTTC.